The 32 T cell receptor beta chains reported below all come from one sample, sequenced in a study of cytomegalovirus exposure and HLA in healthy donors listed by TCRdb under 2017. Library preparation was by the immunoSEQ multiplex PCR assay. The multiplex PCR relied on a mix of 60 forward primers for TCR Vbeta segments and 13 reverse primers for TCR Jbeta segments. What TCRdb holds here is the immuneACCESS table cut down to in-frame rearrangements. Part of the clones is not present; checked against another copy, under half of the missing clones reflect an unresolved V gene, and the others are unexplained. Counted in this sample were 90,000 to 110,000 clones; roughly 70% of them appeared once. The biggest ten clones account for under 6.5% of the sample. The material sequenced was PBMCs. The receptors originated from an older woman in good health and CMV-seropositive.

The count of this clone is one. This sequence joins TRBV5-1 and TRBJ2-1, with TRBD2 identical over 10 bases. Germline loops: CDR1 SGHRS, CDR2 YFSETQ. J was trimmed by 5 bases and V by 2 bases; bases with no gene match: 4. The CDR3 is 15 amino acids. This CDR3 is CASSFWLAGDNEQFF. The CDR3 nucleotides read TGCGCCAGCAGCTTTTGGCTAGCGGGGGACAATGAGCAGTTCTTC.

The count of this clone is one. The rearrangement joins TRBV6-6 to TRBJ2-5; 7 bases line up with TRBD1. V lost 0 bases and J lost 5; bases outside the gene matches: 6. Germline V lookup: CDR1 MNHNY, CDR2 SVGAGI (reference sequence). The length of the CDR3 is 15 residues. The CDR3, as DNA: TGTGCCAGCAGTTACTCGAGGGGGCGTAGGGAGACCCAGTACTTC. It codes for CASSYSRGRRETQYF.

This chain connects TRBV7-2 to TRBJ1-2; D might be TRBD1 (6 bases). Germline-derived CDR1 and CDR2 are SGHTA and FQGNSA. This CDR3 comprises 15 residues. Trimming shortened V by 5 bases and J by 3 bases, and 16 bases separated the two germline ends. The CDR3 DNA follows: TGTGCCAGCAGCCTTACCCCGACAGGAGACTATGGCTACACCTTC. Translated, it gives CASSLTPTGDYGYTF.

This sequence joins TRBV30 and TRBJ2-2; 14 nucleotides agree with TRBD2. CDR1 and CDR2 (germline): GTSNPN, SVGIG (reference sequence). The trim removed 0 bases at V and 2 bases at J, leaving 8 bases unmatched. The CDR3 has 19 amino acids. CDR3 bases: TGTGCCTGGAGTGTAGCGGGACTAGCGGGGGCCCTTAACACCGGGGAGCTGTTTTTT. Its protein product is CAWSVAGLAGALNTGELFF.

This clone was detected only once. The CDR3, as DNA: TGCGCCAGCAGTGAGTCTCGGACTAGCGGGGGGGAAATCAATGAGCAGTTCTTC. Its translation: CASSESRTSGGEINEQFF. This chain uses TRBV10-1 with TRBJ2-1; 15 bases are shared with TRBD2. Germline V gene sequence: CDR1 WNHNN, CDR2 SYGVQD (reference sequence). V lost 0 bases, J lost 6 bases, and 6 bases stayed unmatched. The CDR3 is made up of 18 amino acids.

V gene TRBV20-1 combines with J gene TRBJ2-3; D gene uncertain. Trimming took 6 bases from V and 4 from J, leaving 8 bases between them. This CDR3 has 11 amino acids. Germline lookup yields CDR1 DFQATT and CDR2 SNEGSKA (reference sequence). DNA for the CDR3: TGCAGTGCCCCTGCGGCAGATACGCAGTATTTT. Translating gives CSAPAADTQYF.

J is TRBJ1-1 and V is TRBV2; 9 positions match TRBD1. This CDR3 contains 14 residues. The V gene's germline CDR1 is SNHLY and CDR2 FYNNEI. With 4 bases clipped from V and 0 bases from J, the junction kept 0 bases outside the gene matches. The CDR3 sequence is CASSGQGVNTEAFF. CDR3 sequence (DNA): TGTGCCAGCAGTGGACAGGGGGTGAACACTGAAGCTTTCTTT.

This clone has a single count. The chain links TRBV4-2 to TRBJ2-3; 10 bases are a match to TRBD2. The V segment lost 3 bases and the J segment 2 bases; nucleotides outside the gene matches: 8. The CDR3 loop spans 17 amino acids. In germline, CDR1 is LGHNA, CDR2 YNFKEQ. The CDR3 reads CASSQEYSGGTTDTQYF. As DNA, the CDR3 is TGTGCCAGCAGCCAGGAGTATAGCGGGGGGACCACAGATACGCAGTATTTT.

The rearrangement joins TRBV2 to TRBJ1-1, with D unresolved. V lost 10 bases and J lost 1, with 10 bases in between. Germline assignment: CDR1 SNHLY and CDR2 FYNNEI. The length of the CDR3 is 12 residues. The CDR3 region has the DNA TGTGCCACCTCCACACAGAACACTGAAGCTTTCTTT. It encodes CATSTQNTEAFF.

The chain joins TRBV18 to TRBJ2-3; 7 nucleotides line up with TRBD2. From germline, CDR1 is KGHSH and CDR2 LQKENI. The J segment lost 1 base and the V segment lost 0 bases, leaving 4 bases of the junction unmatched. CDR3 size: 16 residues. CDR3 DNA sequence: TGTGCCAGCTCACCACCTACGGGGGGTGGCACAGATACGCAGTATTTT. Translation gives CASSPPTGGGTDTQYF. The entire variable domain, with the rest obtained from reference TRBV18 and TRBJ2-3, is as follows: NAGVMQNPRHLVRRRGQEARLRCSPMKGHSHVYWYRQLPEEGLKFMVYLQKENIIDESGMPKERFSAEFPKEGPSILRIQQVVRGDSAAYFCASSPPTGGGTDTQYFGPGTRLTVL.

The genes are TRBV7-2 and TRBJ2-2; TRBD1 matches 9 bases. The ends lost 4 bases at V and 4 bases at J; junction bases unmatched: 4. Germline CDR1 and CDR2: SGHTA and FQGNSA. This CDR3 has 15 amino acids. DNA of the CDR3: TGTGCCAGCAGCTATACAGGGGGCGGCACCGGGGAGCTGTTTTTT. Protein: CASSYTGGGTGELFF. Full variable domain (outside the CDR3, taken from reference TRBV7-2 and TRBJ2-2): GAGVSQSPSNKVTEKGKDVELRCDPISGHTALYWYRQSLGQGLEFLIYFQGNSAPDKSGLPSDRFSAERTGGSVSTLTIQRTQQEDSAVYLCASSYTGGGTGELFFGEGSRLTVL.

The rearrangement joins TRBV27 to TRBJ1-5, with TRBD1 matching 8 bases. Trimming took 3 bases from V and 2 from J; bases not matched to a gene: 0. Germline CDR1 reads MNHEY; CDR2 reads SMNVEV (reference sequence). This CDR3 is built from 14 residues. Here the CDR3 reads CASSLGQGNQPQHF. CDR3 bases: TGTGCCAGCAGTTTGGGACAGGGCAATCAGCCCCAGCATTTT.

The chain couples TRBV7-8 to TRBJ1-6, with TRBD1 matching over 7 bases. V trimming: 3 bases; J trimming: 5 bases; junction bases outside the gene matches: 7. The germline V gene encodes CDR1 SGHVS and CDR2 FQNEAQ. The CDR3 runs to 16 residues. The CDR3 bases are TGTGCCAGCAGCTTGGCGACAGGGCTAGATAATTCACCCCTCCACTTT. It specifies CASSLATGLDNSPLHF.

Only one count was recorded for this clone. The chain recombines TRBV30 with TRBJ2-3; a possible D gene is TRBD2 (6 bases). Germline V gene lookup returns CDR1 GTSNPN and CDR2 SVGIG (reference sequence). V lost 3 bases to trimming and J lost 1 base, with 11 bases between them. The CDR3 length is 14 residues. The CDR3 loop reads CAWSIGGGTDTQYF. The DNA for the CDR3 is TGTGCCTGGAGCATTGGAGGGGGCACAGATACGCAGTATTTT.

The chain carries TRBV19 and TRBJ1-1; TRBD1 matches at 10 bases. The ends lost 5 bases at V and 5 bases at J; junction bases unmatched: 8. Germline loops: CDR1 LNHDA, CDR2 SQIVND (reference sequence). The CDR3 has 15 amino acids. Written as DNA, the CDR3 is TGTGCCAGTAGTCCGTGGACAGGGGGTGGGACTGAAGCTTTCTTT. Protein sequence: CASSPWTGGGTEAFF.

The gene calls are TRBV29-1 and TRBJ1-3; D is undetermined. The V and J ends lost 5 bases and 4 bases respectively, with 15 bases between them. The CDR3 consists of 14 residues. Germline V gene lookup returns CDR1 SQVTM and CDR2 ANQGSEA. CDR3 sequence (DNA): TGCAGCGTTCGCGACTCCCCGGGGGGAAACACCATATATTTT. It yields the protein CSVRDSPGGNTIYF.

This clone came up a few times. The rearrangement links TRBV19 to TRBJ1-1; a weak D match, TRBD1 (6 bases). The germline gives CDR1 LNHDA, CDR2 SQIVND (reference sequence). The CDR3 contains 14 residues. Trimming took 4 bases from V and 1 from J, leaving 10 bases between them. The CDR3 loop is CASSTKQGNTEAFF. In DNA, the CDR3 is TGTGCCAGTAGTACCAAACAGGGGAACACTGAAGCTTTCTTT. Looking up the rest from reference TRBV19 and TRBJ1-1 gives the full variable domain: DGGITQSPKYLFRKEGQNVTLSCEQNLNHDAMYWYRQDPGQGLRLIYYSQIVNDFQKGDIAEGYSVSREKKESFPLTVTSAQKNPTAFYLCASSTKQGNTEAFFGQGTRLTVV.

V is TRBV5-1 and J is TRBJ2-3, with TRBD2 identical over 8 bases. The germline gives CDR1 SGHRS, CDR2 YFSETQ. This CDR3 region has 16 residues. The V gene end was trimmed by 0 bases and the J gene end by 1 base; junction bases not matched to a gene: 4. The CDR3, as DNA: TGCGCCAGCAGCTTGGGAAGCGGGGGTCGCACAGATACGCAGTATTTT. This translates into CASSLGSGGRTDTQYF.

Only a few counts were recorded for this clone. The chain is built from TRBV19 and TRBJ2-3; 11 positions match TRBD2. V lost 5 bases and J lost 0; bases outside the gene matches: 7. Germline V gives CDR1 LNHDA, CDR2 SQIVND (reference sequence). CDR3 length: 17 amino acids. The DNA of the CDR3 is TGTGCCAGTAGTCAATCCGGGACTAGCGGCAGCACAGATACGCAGTATTTT. It yields the protein CASSQSGTSGSTDTQYF.

This chain connects TRBV5-1 to TRBJ1-1; no firm D call. V was trimmed by 5 bases and J by 5 bases, leaving 7 bases between them. CDR3 length: 11 residues. Germline CDR1 reads SGHRS; CDR2 reads YFSETQ. CDR3 DNA: TGCGCCAGCAGATCGGAGACTGAAGCTTTCTTT. It yields the protein CASRSETEAFF.

The rearrangement joins TRBV5-1 to TRBJ2-1, with 7 bases lining up with TRBD2. J gave up 5 bases and V 1 base, and 3 bases lay outside the gene matches. Per germline, CDR1 SGHRS and CDR2 YFSETQ. This CDR3 is 14 amino acids long. The CDR3 nucleotides read TGCGCCAGCAGCTTGCAAAGCGGGAACAATGAGCAGTTCTTC. Residues: CASSLQSGNNEQFF.

The table lists this clone with a few counts. The V call is TRBV7-2, the J call TRBJ2-5; 10 bases line up with TRBD1. Per the germline V gene, CDR1 is SGHTA and CDR2 is FQGNSA. This CDR3 has 15 residues. J was trimmed by 5 bases and V by 1 base; bases with no gene match: 4. The CDR3 here is CASSLGQGAFETQYF. In DNA, the CDR3 is TGTGCCAGCAGCTTAGGACAGGGGGCATTTGAGACCCAGTACTTC.

The V and J genes are TRBV5-6 and TRBJ1-4; maybe TRBD1 (6 bases). From germline, CDR1 is SGHDT and CDR2 YYEEEE. CDR3 length: 13 residues. V gave up 3 bases and J gave up 5 bases, with 8 bases separating them. The CDR3 here is CASSYRANEKLFF. The DNA for the CDR3 is TGTGCCAGCAGCTACAGGGCCAATGAAAAACTGTTTTTT.

V usage is TRBV6-6 and J usage is TRBJ1-5, with D uncertain. Germline CDR1 is MNHNY and CDR2 is SVGAGI (reference sequence). The CDR3 has 13 amino acids. The V end was cut by 6 bases, the J end by 1 base, with 7 bases between. The CDR3, as DNA: TGTGCCAGCAGACAAACAAGCAATCAGCCCCAGCATTTT. This sequence encodes CASRQTSNQPQHF.

The V and J genes are TRBV6-5 and TRBJ2-3; possibly TRBD2 for D (7 bases). CDR1 MNHEY and CDR2 SVGAGI come from the germline V gene. The CDR3 contains 15 residues. With 6 bases removed from V and 5 bases from J, the gap between germline ends came to 18 bases. CDR3 sequence reads: CASRVKGGGRDTQYF. The CDR3 DNA reads as TGTGCCAGCAGGGTAAAGGGGGGGGGCCGAGATACGCAGTATTTT.

This chain connects TRBV10-2 to TRBJ2-1, with TRBD1 matching 9 bases. Germline-derived CDR1 and CDR2 are WSHSY and SAAADI. This CDR3 region has 15 residues. Trimming took 0 bases from V and 3 from J; bases not matched to a gene: 0. Here the CDR3 reads CASSESGQGYNEQFF. DNA for the CDR3: TGCGCCAGCAGTGAGTCGGGACAGGGCTACAATGAGCAGTTCTTC.

CDR3 DNA sequence: TGCGCCAGCAGCTTCCTAGCGGGGGGGAAAGACCAAGAGACCCAGTACTTC. Translation: CASSFLAGGKDQETQYF. The chain links TRBV5-1 to TRBJ2-5, with 12 bases identical to TRBD2. The V segment lost 2 bases and the J segment 0 bases; nucleotides outside the gene matches: 5. The CDR3 sequence is 17 residues long. Germline CDR1 SGHRS, CDR2 YFSETQ.

The rearrangement joins TRBV9 to TRBJ1-1, with TRBD1 as a possible D gene (5 bases). This CDR3 region has 14 residues. Germline CDR1 and CDR2: SGDLS and YYNGEE. Trimming removed 4 bases from V and 4 bases from J, with 14 bases in between. CDR3 region: CASSPGAGSTEAFF. CDR3 coding DNA: TGTGCCAGCAGCCCCGGGGCGGGGAGCACTGAAGCTTTCTTT. Filled out from reference TRBV9 and TRBJ1-1, the complete variable domain reads DSGVTQTPKHLITATGQRVTLRCSPRSGDLSVYWYQQSLDQGLQFLIQYYNGEERAKGNILERFSAQQFPDLHSELNLSSLELGDSALYFCASSPGAGSTEAFFGQGTRLTVV.

The chain uses TRBV11-2 and TRBJ2-7; possibly TRBD2 for D (5 bases). The CDR3 contains 12 residues. The ends were cut back, 10 bases at V and 4 bases at J, with 14 bases in the middle. The germline V gene encodes CDR1 SGHAT and CDR2 FQNNGV. The CDR3 sequence: CATEKDSYEQYF. For the CDR3, the DNA is TGTGCCACCGAGAAGGACTCATACGAGCAGTACTTC.

As DNA, the CDR3 is TGCGCCAGCAGCCTACAGGGTTATACTAACTATGGCTACACCTTC. This encodes CASSLQGYTNYGYTF. The gene calls are TRBV4-3 and TRBJ1-2, with a possible D match to TRBD1 (6 bases). CDR1 and CDR2 from the germline V gene are LGHNA and YSLEER. This CDR3 has 15 amino acids. Trimming removed 4 bases from V and 0 bases from J, with 12 bases in between.

The sample holds a few counts of this clone. The rearrangement links TRBV28 to TRBJ2-5; the D gene is possibly TRBD2 (6 bases). Trimming took 6 bases from V and 2 from J, leaving 13 bases between them. CDR3 length: 14 residues. In germline, CDR1 is MDHEN, CDR2 SYDVKM. As DNA, the CDR3 is TGTGCCAGCAGGCCGGGACTTACACAAGAGACCCAGTACTTC. Translation gives CASRPGLTQETQYF.

The chain carries TRBV7-2 and TRBJ2-5, with no clear D. Germline V gene sequence: CDR1 SGHTA, CDR2 FQGNSA. The CDR3 covers 11 residues. The germline V and J ends were trimmed by 6 bases and 4 bases, with 6 bases remaining between them. The CDR3 DNA reads TGTGCCAGCAGAAGAGGAGAGACCCAGTACTTC. It specifies CASRRGETQYF. Full variable domain (rest looked up from reference TRBV7-2 and TRBJ2-5): GAGVSQSPSNKVTEKGKDVELRCDPISGHTALYWYRQSLGQGLEFLIYFQGNSAPDKSGLPSDRFSAERTGGSVSTLTIQRTQQEDSAVYLCASRRGETQYFGPGTRLLVL.